The subject of this entry is one T cell receptor (beta chain). Molecules of cDNA were individually given unique molecular identifiers that were attached to them. TCRdb fed the 5' RACE reads into MiXCR, producing one record per CDR3 protein. The data show some 49,000 distinct CDR3 sequences, roughly 8.2% seen once. This entry belongs to a study of early T cells in non-severe SARS-CoV-2 infection. Germline CDR1 reads SGHTS; CDR2 reads YDEGEE. This CDR3 has 15 amino acids. V lost 4 bases to trimming and J lost 7 bases; unmatched junction nucleotides: 8. The chain recombines TRBV5-8 with TRBJ2-3; 11 positions agree with TRBD1. The receptor was isolated from an adult who was a healthcare worker with PCR-confirmed SARS-CoV-2 infection or an uninfected control (not recorded which). Source material: whole blood. The DNA of the CDR3 is TGTGCCAGCAGCCGACCGGGACAGGGGGGATATACGCAGTATTTT. Its protein is CASSRPGQGGYTQYF.